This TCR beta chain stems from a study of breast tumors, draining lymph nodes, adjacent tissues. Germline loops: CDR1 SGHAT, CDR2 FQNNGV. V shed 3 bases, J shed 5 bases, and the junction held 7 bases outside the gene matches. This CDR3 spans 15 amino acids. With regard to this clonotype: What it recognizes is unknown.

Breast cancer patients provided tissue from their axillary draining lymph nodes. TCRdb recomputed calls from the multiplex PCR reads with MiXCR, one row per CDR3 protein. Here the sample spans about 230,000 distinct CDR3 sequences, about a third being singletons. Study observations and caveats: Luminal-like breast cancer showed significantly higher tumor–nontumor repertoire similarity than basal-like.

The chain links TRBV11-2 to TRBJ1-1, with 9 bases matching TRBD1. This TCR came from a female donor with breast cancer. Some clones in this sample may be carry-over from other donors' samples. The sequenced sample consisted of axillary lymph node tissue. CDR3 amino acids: CASSLRTGASTEAFF. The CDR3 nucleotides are TGTGCCAGCAGCTTGAGGACAGGGGCAAGTACTGAAGCTTTCTTT.